This T cell receptor (beta chain) originates from a study of T-cell memory formation after mild COVID-19. As to this clonotype: Its antigen remains unknown.

V was trimmed by 3 bases and J by 4 bases, leaving 17 bases between them. Germline assignment: CDR1 KGHDR and CDR2 SFDVKD. This CDR3 comprises 16 residues. TCRdb re-called the 5' RACE reads through MiXCR, storing one row per CDR3 protein. Of 560,000 or so distinct CDR3 sequences listed, roughly 17% are singletons. Study-level findings and limits: Clones contracting across day 15 to 85 had a balanced CD4/CD8 profile; later expanding clones leaned CD4+.

Material for sequencing was PBMCs or a T cell subset sorted from them (not recorded which). This sequence was found in an adult woman who had mild COVID-19 (a few samples of this study predate the infection). Cell type and time point are not known. The chain couples TRBV24-1 to TRBJ1-2; unclear D gene. The CDR3 loop reads CATSDPPGPRPYGYTF. DNA of the CDR3: TGTGCCACCAGTGATCCACCAGGACCGAGACCCTATGGCTACACCTTC.